These 24 T cell receptor beta chains came from one sample sequenced in a study of early T cells in non-severe SARS-CoV-2 infection. TCRdb re-analysed the 5' RACE reads in MiXCR, keeping a single row per CDR3 protein. Of some 27,000 distinct CDR3 sequences listed, approximately 4.6% are singletons. Sequenced: whole blood. The receptors derive from an adult who was a healthcare worker with PCR-confirmed SARS-CoV-2 infection or an uninfected control (not recorded which).

This clonotype showed up many times. V and J are TRBV5-6 and TRBJ1-1; tentatively, D is TRBD1 (6 bases). Trimming removed 3 bases from V and 4 bases from J, with 10 bases in between. The CDR3 spans 13 residues. Germline lookup yields CDR1 SGHDT and CDR2 YYEEEE. The CDR3 spells CASSWPGVTEAFF. CDR3 sequence (DNA): TGTGCCAGCAGCTGGCCAGGGGTCACTGAAGCTTTCTTT.

To note about this clonotype: This may arise from a read error, as a much more abundant clone is one base away. The J gene is TRBJ2-3, the V gene TRBV6-5, with D unresolved. The CDR3 has 13 amino acids. The germline gives CDR1 MNHEY, CDR2 SVGAGI. The CDR3 DNA reads TGTGCCAGGAGTTACTCGAGGCCAGATACGCAGTATTTT. Its translation is CARSYSRPDTQYF.

The table lists this clonotype with a few counts. The chain recombines TRBV6-1 with TRBJ2-2, with TRBD2 identical over 8 bases. Trimming removed 6 bases from V and 6 bases from J; junction bases left unmatched: 9. CDR1 is MNHNS and CDR2 is SASEGT in the germline V gene. The CDR3 runs 15 residues. The CDR3 DNA sequence: TGTGCCAGCAGCCCCATGGCGGGAGGCTCCGGGGAGCTGTTTTTT. Translated, it gives CASSPMAGGSGELFF.

This clonotype has at least ten counts. This CDR3 is CSVESQGNEQYF. The CDR3 nucleotides are TGCAGCGTTGAAAGTCAGGGGAACGAGCAGTACTTC. The chain has TRBV29-1 and TRBJ2-7; D might be TRBD1 (6 bases). The germline V and J ends were trimmed by 2 bases and 5 bases, with 10 bases remaining between them. This CDR3 spans 12 amino acids. Germline loops: CDR1 SQVTM, CDR2 ANQGSEA.

This clonotype was seen repeatedly, ten times or more. The rearrangement uses TRBV29-1 and TRBJ2-1; 11 bases are shared with TRBD2. The trim removed 1 base at V and 8 bases at J, leaving 10 bases unmatched. Germline CDR1 SQVTM, CDR2 ANQGSEA. CDR3 size: 16 residues. Here the CDR3 DNA reads TGCAGCGTTGAAGCCTTACTAGCGGGGGCCTTCGATGAGCAGTTCTTC. The encoded protein is CSVEALLAGAFDEQFF.

In its sample, this clonotype was seen many times. The chain has TRBV7-2 and TRBJ2-7; 9 bases agree with TRBD2. The CDR3 contains 18 residues. J lost 4 bases, V lost 3 bases, and 16 bases had no gene match. Germline V gene sequence: CDR1 SGHTA, CDR2 FQGNSA. CDR3 protein: CASSFPTMAGGSQYEQYF. CDR3 sequence (DNA): TGTGCCAGCAGCTTTCCCACCATGGCGGGAGGGTCTCAGTACGAGCAGTACTTC.

This clonotype was observed a few times. V gene TRBV24-1 combines with J gene TRBJ2-3, with unresolved D. Trimming removed 0 bases from V and 6 bases from J, with 6 bases in between. This CDR3 region has 13 residues. Germline V gives CDR1 KGHDR, CDR2 SFDVKD. The CDR3 DNA reads TGTGCCACCAGTGATTTGACAGCCGATACGCAGTATTTT. Translation: CATSDLTADTQYF.

This clonotype was seen a handful of times. The V call is TRBV11-2, the J call TRBJ2-7; D is possibly TRBD1 (6 bases). The length of the CDR3 is 13 residues. Trimming removed 6 bases at V and 7 bases at J, with 16 bases between. Germline V gene sequence: CDR1 SGHAT, CDR2 FQNNGV. CDR3 in DNA: TGTGCCAGCAGTCTCGGACAGAGGGGAGAGCAGTACTTC. Protein: CASSLGQRGEQYF.

The chain joins TRBV7-9 to TRBJ2-5; D possibly corresponds to TRBD2 (6 bases). The CDR3 consists of 13 residues. From germline, CDR1 is SEHNR and CDR2 FQNEAQ (reference sequence). Trimming stripped 2 bases from V and 9 bases from J, with 13 bases between. CDR3 nucleotides: TGTGCCAGCAGCTTATCGACGGGGGAGGCCCAGTACTTC. Its translation: CASSLSTGEAQYF.

This clonotype was counted at least ten times. The CDR3 spells CASSEDRTGRYEQYF. Written as DNA, the CDR3 is TGCGCCAGCAGTGAGGATCGGACAGGGCGTTACGAGCAGTACTTC. The chain joins TRBV10-1 to TRBJ2-7; 8 bases are shared with TRBD1. The CDR3 has 15 amino acids. Germline trimming cut 2 bases from V and 4 bases from J; bases unmatched to any gene: 7. CDR1 and CDR2 (germline): WNHNN, SYGVQD (reference sequence).

A remark on this clonotype: A much larger clone differs from this one at a single base, so this may be a read error. The rearrangement joins TRBV11-2 to TRBJ1-1, with D perhaps matching TRBD1 (5 bases). The CDR3 sequence is 14 residues long. Germline V gives CDR1 SGHAT, CDR2 FQNNGV. V was clipped by 4 bases and J by 4 bases, with 13 bases between them. This CDR3 reads CASSSLSGPTEAFF. The CDR3 nucleotides read TGTGCCAGCAGCTCGCTGTCAGGGCCCACTGAAGCTTTCTTT.

As to this clonotype: This may stem from a read error, because a much larger clone lies one nucleotide away. Here the CDR3 DNA reads TGTGTCAGCAGCCGTTCGGAGGATGGGCAAGAGACCCAGTACTTC. As protein: CVSSRSEDGQETQYF. The genes are TRBV5-4 and TRBJ2-5, with a tentative D call TRBD2 (5 bases). This CDR3 comprises 15 residues. Per germline, CDR1 SGHNT and CDR2 YYREEE (reference sequence).

This clonotype was seen ten or more times. The rearrangement uses TRBV29-1 and TRBJ2-1; D might be TRBD1 (5 bases). Germline lookup yields CDR1 SQVTM and CDR2 ANQGSEA. Trimming removed 7 bases at V and 9 bases at J, with 19 bases between. The CDR3 extends over 13 amino acids. CDR3 protein: CSAISGVTGEQFF. In nucleotides, the CDR3 is TGCAGCGCCATCAGTGGGGTTACAGGTGAGCAGTTCTTC.

There are a few counts of this clonotype. V is TRBV2 and J is TRBJ2-1; D is perhaps TRBD1 or TRBD2 (5 bases each). CDR1 and CDR2 (germline): SNHLY, FYNNEI. CDR3 length equals 16 residues. V shed 4 bases and J shed 4 bases, with 17 bases lying between them. CDR3 DNA sequence: TGTGCCAGCAGTGCTTTTCGGGGCAGGGCTTACAATGAGCAGTTCTTC. Encoded protein: CASSAFRGRAYNEQFF.

This clonotype was found many times. The V and J genes are TRBV3-1 and TRBJ2-7, with D perhaps TRBD1 (6 bases). V lost 2 bases and J lost 3, with 8 bases in between. The CDR3 covers 13 residues. Germline V CDR1 and CDR2: LGHDT, YNNKEL (reference sequence). CDR3 region: CASSQQGSYEQYF. CDR3 sequence (DNA): TGTGCCAGCAGCCAACAGGGGAGCTACGAGCAGTACTTC.

The table lists this clonotype with many counts. This chain joins TRBV20-1 and TRBJ1-1; possibly TRBD1 for D (6 bases). The germline CDR1 and CDR2 sequences are DFQATT and SNEGSKA (reference sequence). V lost 0 bases and J 6 bases, leaving 14 bases between the germline ends. The CDR3 has 14 amino acids. CDR3 coding DNA: TGCAGTGCTAGAGAGGTCAGGGGTTCCGCTGAAGCTTTCTTT. Translation: CSAREVRGSAEAFF.

This clonotype was found many times. The V call is TRBV20-1, the J call TRBJ1-5; the D is unclear. V lost 3 bases and J 2 bases, leaving 8 bases between the germline ends. Germline V gene lookup returns CDR1 DFQATT and CDR2 SNEGSKA (reference sequence). The CDR3 contains 13 residues. In nucleotides, the CDR3 is TGCAGTGCTAGTCTACCGGGCAATCAGCCCCAGCATTTT. Translated: CSASLPGNQPQHF.

This clonotype was counted many times. The CDR3 is CASGSGAAMTQYF. The CDR3 coding sequence is TGTGCTAGTGGTTCCGGGGCAGCCATGACCCAGTACTTC. V usage is TRBV12-5 and J usage is TRBJ2-5; possibly TRBD1 or TRBD2 for D (5 bases each). Germline loops: CDR1 LGHNT, CDR2 FRNRAP. The CDR3 length is 13 residues. With 4 bases removed from V and 7 bases from J, the gap between germline ends came to 13 bases.

This clonotype has at least ten counts. V is TRBV12-3 or TRBV12-4 and J is TRBJ2-1, with D possibly TRBD1 on 5 matching bases. The CDR3 is 13 residues long. The V and J ends lost 3 bases and 7 bases respectively, with 10 bases between them. CDR3 in DNA: TGTGCCAGCAGTTTTGGCAGGGAAAATGAGCAGTTCTTC. Translation gives CASSFGRENEQFF.

This clonotype showed up many times. The genes are TRBV12-3 or TRBV12-4 and TRBJ2-2; D remains ambiguous. Trimming cost V 3 bases and J 2 bases, with 7 bases left between them. This CDR3 region has 14 residues. CDR3 region: CASSFVGNTGELFF. DNA for the CDR3: TGTGCCAGCAGTTTTGTGGGCAACACCGGGGAGCTGTTTTTT.

This clonotype was observed many times. The V and J genes are TRBV19 and TRBJ1-5, with TRBD1 matching over 7 bases. This CDR3 region has 15 residues. Germline V CDR1 and CDR2: LNHDA, SQIVND (reference sequence). Trimming cost V 5 bases and J 1 base; bases outside gene matches: 5. The chain's CDR3 is CASSFWTGSNQPQHF. The CDR3 region has the DNA TGTGCCAGTAGTTTTTGGACAGGCAGCAATCAGCCCCAGCATTTT. The complete variable domain, with remaining parts taken from reference TRBV19 and TRBJ1-5, reads DGGITQSPKYLFRKEGQNVTLSCEQNLNHDAMYWYRQDPGQGLRLIYYSQIVNDFQKGDIAEGYSVSREKKESFPLTVTSAQKNPTAFYLCASSFWTGSNQPQHFGDGTRLSIL.

This clonotype was counted many times. V is TRBV20-1 and J is TRBJ2-1; no firm D call. The germline V gene has CDR1 DFQATT and CDR2 SNEGSKA (reference sequence). Between the trimmed V and J ends, which lost 6 bases and 12 bases, there was a span of 15 bases. The length of the CDR3 is 11 residues. CDR3 sequence reads: CSAGPEWGQFF. The CDR3 DNA sequence: TGCAGTGCCGGGCCTGAGTGGGGGCAGTTCTTC.

This clonotype was detected a few times. The rearrangement joins TRBV3-1 to TRBJ2-7; unclear D gene. The length of the CDR3 is 14 residues. Germline CDR1 reads LGHDT; CDR2 reads YNNKEL (reference sequence). V was clipped by 1 base and J by 2 bases, with 9 bases between them. CDR3 nucleotide sequence: TGTGCCAGCAGCCAAGCGCTATTAGCCTACGAGCAGTACTTC. It yields the protein CASSQALLAYEQYF.

This chain joins TRBV12-3 or TRBV12-4 and TRBJ2-1; either TRBD1 or TRBD2 may supply D (6 bases each). The CDR3 loop spans 14 amino acids. Trimming stripped 7 bases from V and 7 bases from J, with 17 bases between. For the CDR3, the DNA is TGTGCCAGCACCTTAGGGGGGCCTGGAAATGAGCAGTTCTTC. It translates to CASTLGGPGNEQFF.